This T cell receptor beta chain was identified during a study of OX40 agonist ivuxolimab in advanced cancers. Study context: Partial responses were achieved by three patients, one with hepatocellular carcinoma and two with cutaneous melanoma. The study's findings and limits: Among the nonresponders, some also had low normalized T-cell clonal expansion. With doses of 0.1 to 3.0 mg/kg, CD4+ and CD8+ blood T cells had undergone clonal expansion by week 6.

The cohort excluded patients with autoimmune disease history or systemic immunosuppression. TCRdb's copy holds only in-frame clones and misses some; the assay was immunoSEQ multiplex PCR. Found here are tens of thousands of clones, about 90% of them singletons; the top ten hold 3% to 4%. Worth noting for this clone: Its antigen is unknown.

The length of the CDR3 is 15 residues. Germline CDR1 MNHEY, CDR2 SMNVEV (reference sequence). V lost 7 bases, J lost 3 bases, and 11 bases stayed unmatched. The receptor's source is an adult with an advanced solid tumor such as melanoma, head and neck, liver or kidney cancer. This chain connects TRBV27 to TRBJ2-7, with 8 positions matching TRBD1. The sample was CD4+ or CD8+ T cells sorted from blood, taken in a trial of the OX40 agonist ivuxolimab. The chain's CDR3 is CASKKGQGEGYEQYF. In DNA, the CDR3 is TGTGCCAGCAAAAAAGGACAGGGCGAAGGCTACGAGCAGTACTTC.